The TCR beta chain described here comes from a study of blood T cell repertoires in COVID-19. Looking at the study overall: Nucleic acid was either cDNA or gDNA, and it came from T cells, B-cell-depleted T cells, or PBMCs.

The table came from immunoSEQ multiplex PCR; TCRdb's copy has only in-frame clones and leaves some out. The sample has a few hundred thousand clones, roughly 84% seen once. V lost 0 bases to trimming and J lost 9 bases; unmatched junction nucleotides: 7. Germline V gene lookup returns CDR1 KGHSY and CDR2 FQNENV. This CDR3 has 17 residues. The receptor comes from a man aged 35 to 55 with acute or convalescent COVID-19. V is TRBV16 and J is TRBJ1-6; 11 nucleotides agree with TRBD1. The specimen sequenced was peripheral blood. The CDR3, as DNA: TGTGCCAGCAGCCAATCGATTGCGGGACAGGGGGGTTCACCCCTCCACTTT. Its protein product is CASSQSIAGQGGSPLHF.